These 12 T cell receptor beta chains share one sample of origin, sequenced in a study of shared clonotypes between healthy human individuals. In the naive CD8 group, cells lacked CD45RO and were positively selected for CCR7, so terminally differentiated effector memory CD45RA+ cells were left out. Sequenced by immunoSEQ multiplex PCR; TCRdb stores in-frame clones only, minus some. The table includes roughly 1,800,000 clones, about 95% detected once. Sequencing was performed on naive CD8+ T cells sorted from blood. These receptors were obtained from a man aged 18-30 years in good health.

Of note for this clone: Within the sample, other DNA sequences also encode this same CDR3. CDR3 protein: CAWTGQNTGELFF. The DNA of the CDR3 is TGTGCCTGGACGGGACAGAACACCGGGGAGCTGTTTTTT. V and J are TRBV30 and TRBJ2-2; tentative D call: TRBD1 (6 bases). V lost 4 bases and J lost 1, with 7 bases in between. Germline CDR1 GTSNPN, CDR2 SVGIG (reference sequence). The CDR3 is made up of 13 amino acids.

The chain uses TRBV15 and TRBJ2-5; 8 bases align to TRBD1. The CDR3 runs 17 residues. Per the germline V gene, CDR1 is LNHNV and CDR2 is YYDKDF (reference sequence). V lost 0 bases to trimming and J lost 4 bases; unmatched junction nucleotides: 10. CDR3 DNA sequence: TGTGCCACCAGCAGAGATCTCGAAGCAGGGGGCGTAGAGACCCAGTACTTC. Encoded protein: CATSRDLEAGGVETQYF.

The chain uses TRBV9 and TRBJ2-3; D remains unclear. Per germline, CDR1 SGDLS and CDR2 YYNGEE. This CDR3 spans 13 amino acids. V lost 4 bases to trimming and J lost 2 bases, with 8 bases between them. CDR3 residues: CASSRVDTDTQYF. The CDR3 DNA sequence: TGTGCCAGCAGCAGGGTAGACACAGATACGCAGTATTTT. The variable domain in full, with the rest retrieved from reference TRBV9 and TRBJ2-3, is DSGVTQTPKHLITATGQRVTLRCSPRSGDLSVYWYQQSLDQGLQFLIQYYNGEERAKGNILERFSAQQFPDLHSELNLSSLELGDSALYFCASSRVDTDTQYFGPGTRLTVL.

The chain is built from TRBV28 and TRBJ2-3; TRBD1 aligns across 8 bases. Germline lookup yields CDR1 MDHEN and CDR2 SYDVKM. There are 15 residues in the CDR3. V was clipped by 3 bases and J by 1 base; unmatched bases: 3. CDR3 residues: CASSFGQGGTDTQYF. CDR3 bases: TGTGCCAGCAGTTTCGGACAGGGTGGCACAGATACGCAGTATTTT.

Of note for this clone: Other DNA sequences in the sample encode the same CDR3. The rearrangement uses TRBV7-8 and TRBJ1-6; D is ambiguous. Germline values: CDR1 SGHVS, CDR2 FQNEAQ. V lost 1 base and J 3 bases, leaving 4 bases between the germline ends. This CDR3 is 14 amino acids long. The CDR3: CASSLGGYNSPLHF. The CDR3 DNA reads as TGTGCCAGCAGCTTAGGGGGCTATAATTCACCCCTCCACTTT. The full variable domain, its missing parts supplied by reference TRBV7-8 and TRBJ1-6, is GAGVSQSPRYKVAKRGQDVALRCDPISGHVSLFWYQQALGQGPEFLTYFQNEAQLDKSGLPSDRFFAERPEGSVSTLKIQRTQQEDSAVYLCASSLGGYNSPLHFGNGTRLTVT.

This sequence joins TRBV7-9 and TRBJ1-1; TRBD1 might be the D (5 bases). Trimming pared 5 bases from V and 2 bases from J, leaving 15 bases between. CDR3 length: 15 amino acids. CDR1 and CDR2 from the germline V gene are SEHNR and FQNEAQ (reference sequence). CDR3 in amino acids: CASSPPEGPNTEAFF. The CDR3 DNA sequence: TGTGCCAGCAGCCCACCTGAGGGACCTAACACTGAAGCTTTCTTT.

The chain joins TRBV11-2 to TRBJ1-1; no firm D call. CDR1 and CDR2 (germline): SGHAT, FQNNGV. This CDR3 comprises 12 residues. Trimming stripped 5 bases from V and 6 bases from J, with 10 bases between. CDR3 in DNA: TGTGCCAGCAGCCCTGGCTTAGCTGAAGCTTTCTTT. Encoded protein: CASSPGLAEAFF.

J is TRBJ2-2 and V is TRBV30; tentatively, D is TRBD1 (5 bases). The CDR3 sequence is 17 residues long. The V gene lost 3 bases and the J gene lost 0 bases, with 17 bases spanning the gap. Looked up from germline, CDR1 is GTSNPN and CDR2 is SVGIG (reference sequence). CDR3 bases: TGTGCCTGGAGGTTAGCAGGGATCGGTGCGAACACCGGGGAGCTGTTTTTT. Translating it yields CAWRLAGIGANTGELFF.

The V and J genes are TRBV28 and TRBJ2-1, with D perhaps TRBD1 (6 bases). Between the trimmed V and J ends, which lost 6 bases and 10 bases, there was a span of 19 bases. This CDR3 has 14 residues. CDR1 and CDR2 (germline): MDHEN, SYDVKM. CDR3 sequence reads: CASRQDSGLVEQFF. DNA of the CDR3: TGTGCCAGCAGGCAGGACAGTGGCCTGGTAGAGCAGTTCTTC.

The J gene is TRBJ2-1, the V gene TRBV7-9; D unclear. The CDR3 covers 13 residues. Deletions cut 5 bases from V and 3 bases from J, with 8 bases between. Germline V gene lookup returns CDR1 SEHNR and CDR2 FQNEAQ (reference sequence). The CDR3 protein is CASSLPNYNEQFF. The CDR3 bases are TGTGCCAGCAGCCTCCCGAACTACAATGAGCAGTTCTTC.

The CDR3 protein is CASSWVGPGQGSSNQPQHF. CDR3 nucleotides: TGTGCCAGCAGCTGGGTAGGTCCCGGACAGGGATCTAGCAATCAGCCCCAGCATTTT. The chain uses TRBV7-8 and TRBJ1-5; 8 bases are shared with TRBD1. The CDR3 covers 19 residues. Germline CDR1 SGHVS, CDR2 FQNEAQ. V lost 4 bases and J lost 0; bases outside the gene matches: 14. Complete variable domain (other parts from reference TRBV7-8 and TRBJ1-5): GAGVSQSPRYKVAKRGQDVALRCDPISGHVSLFWYQQALGQGPEFLTYFQNEAQLDKSGLPSDRFFAERPEGSVSTLKIQRTQQEDSAVYLCASSWVGPGQGSSNQPQHFGDGTRLSIL.

The chain recombines TRBV18 with TRBJ1-5, with 9 bases matching TRBD1. With V trimmed by 0 bases and J by 5 bases, 2 bases remained unmatched. The CDR3 is made up of 15 amino acids. CDR1 and CDR2 from the germline V gene are KGHSH and LQKENI. The CDR3 spells CASSPPDRGYQPQHF. CDR3 nucleotide sequence: TGTGCCAGCTCACCACCGGACAGGGGCTATCAGCCCCAGCATTTT.